This TCR beta chain derives from a study of cytomegalovirus exposure and HLA in healthy donors. TCRdb's copy holds only in-frame clones and misses some; the assay was immunoSEQ multiplex PCR. The sample has about 330,000 clones, more than 80% seen once. Specimen: PBMCs. The TCR originated in a woman aged 18 to 35 in good health and CMV-seronegative.

The CDR3 nucleotides are TGTGCCAGCAGCTTGACAGGGGGAAACACCATATATTTT. Amino acid sequence: CASSLTGGNTIYF. The V and J genes are TRBV5-4 and TRBJ1-3; maybe TRBD1 (6 bases). CDR3 size: 13 residues. V shed 1 base and J shed 4 bases, with 6 bases lying between them. CDR1 is SGHNT and CDR2 is YYREEE in the germline V gene (reference sequence).